The following is a TCR beta chain sequence with its context. Antigen: not known. The data were obtained in a study of cytomegalovirus exposure and HLA in healthy donors. About the study: Prior work identified roughly 120 million unique TCR beta sequences in approximately 200 million T cells.

Study observations and caveats: Donors belonging to an Asian-associated ancestry cluster reportedly showed fewer N-insertions in productive TCRs than the roughly 700-donor mean, according to what a later analysis found. TCR sequences were mostly rare, though some public TCRs occurred in many donors. Cytomegalovirus status was reportedly diagnosed by the classifier with high sensitivity and specificity.

J was trimmed by 1 base and V by 5 bases; bases with no gene match: 6. Germline V CDR1 and CDR2: SGHTA, FQGNSA. The CDR3 has 18 amino acids. Both 60 Vbeta primers and 13 Jbeta primers went into the PCR. Profiling relied on immunoSEQ multiplex PCR, and the TCRdb table lists in-frame clones only, not all of them. The sample holds around 100,000 clones, about 60% seen once. The origin of this receptor is a woman aged 25 to 39 in good health and CMV-seronegative. The V and J genes are TRBV7-2 and TRBJ2-6; 12 positions agree with TRBD2. Sequencing was done on a sample of PBMCs. This CDR3 is CASSPRLAGVSGANVLTF. The CDR3 DNA reads TGTGCCAGCAGCCCCAGACTAGCGGGAGTTTCTGGGGCCAACGTCCTGACTTTC.